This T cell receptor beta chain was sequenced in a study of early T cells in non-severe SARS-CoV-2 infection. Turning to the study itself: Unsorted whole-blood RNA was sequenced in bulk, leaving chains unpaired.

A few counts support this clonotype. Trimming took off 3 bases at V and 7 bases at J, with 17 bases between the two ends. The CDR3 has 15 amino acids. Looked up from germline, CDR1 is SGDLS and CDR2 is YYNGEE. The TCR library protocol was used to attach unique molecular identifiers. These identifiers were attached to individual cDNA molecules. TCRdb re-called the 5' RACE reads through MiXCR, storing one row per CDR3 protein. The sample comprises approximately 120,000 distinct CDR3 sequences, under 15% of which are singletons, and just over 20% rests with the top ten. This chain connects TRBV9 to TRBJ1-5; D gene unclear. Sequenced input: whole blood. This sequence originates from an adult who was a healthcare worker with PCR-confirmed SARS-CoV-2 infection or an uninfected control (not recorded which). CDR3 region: CASSADPGAGQPQHF. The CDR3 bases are TGTGCCAGCAGCGCCGATCCAGGAGCGGGGCAGCCCCAGCATTTT.